Shown below are 5 T cell receptor beta chains from a single sample sequenced in a study of T cells after posttransplantation cyclophosphamide. Treatment was busulfan-fludarabine conditioning, a marrow graft, and cyclophosphamide on days +3 and +4. TCRdb's table, derived via immunoSEQ multiplex PCR, lists solely in-frame clones and lacks some. Recorded here are 24,000 or so clones, with no singletons, and the ten leading clones hold about 1.8%. The sample here was PBMCs, taken after allogeneic stem cell transplant with posttransplant cyclophosphamide. The source of these receptors is a male patient under 35 who received an allogeneic stem cell transplant from a related donor, was CMV-positive, and had no GVHD. Some T cells may be provided by the graft donor.

This clone was detected ten times or more. The chain joins TRBV6-5 to TRBJ2-5; D is perhaps TRBD1 (6 bases). From germline, CDR1 is MNHEY and CDR2 SVGAGI. V lost 2 bases and J lost 7, with 17 bases in between. The CDR3 extends over 15 amino acids. The CDR3 loop reads CASSYPDRLRGTQYF. Here the CDR3 DNA reads TGTGCCAGCAGTTACCCGGACAGACTCAGGGGGACCCAGTACTTC.

This clone was recorded many times. V gene TRBV30 combines with J gene TRBJ1-1; possibly TRBD1 for D (5 bases). The CDR3 runs 14 residues. Germline V gene data show CDR1 as GTSNPN and CDR2 as SVGIG (reference sequence). With 3 bases removed from V and 1 base from J, the gap between germline ends came to 12 bases. The DNA of the CDR3 is TGTGCCTGGAGGGACATTGGGTCGAACACTGAAGCTTTCTTT. Its protein is CAWRDIGSNTEAFF. The variable domain in full, with the rest retrieved from reference TRBV30 and TRBJ1-1, is SQTIHQWPATLVQPVGSPLSLECTVEGTSNPNLYWYRQAAGRGLQLLFYSVGIGQISSEVPQNLSASRPQDRQFILSSKKLLLSDSGFYLCAWRDIGSNTEAFFGQGTRLTVV.

This clone was picked up many times. The rearrangement links TRBV6-5 to TRBJ2-3; D is possibly TRBD2 (5 bases). The CDR3 covers 15 residues. Germline CDR1 and CDR2: MNHEY and SVGAGI. V lost 7 bases and J 1 base, leaving 15 bases between the germline ends. The CDR3 reads CASTSLGGRTDTQYF. As DNA, the CDR3 is TGTGCCAGCACCTCCCTGGGCGGGCGCACAGATACGCAGTATTTT.

This clone was picked up many times. The rearrangement links TRBV5-1 to TRBJ2-5, with D maybe TRBD1 (5 bases). The ends were cut back, 0 bases at V and 2 bases at J, with 11 bases in the middle. This CDR3 region has 15 residues. Germline CDR1 and CDR2: SGHRS and YFSETQ. The CDR3 loop reads CASSLVFRAQETQYF. The CDR3 DNA sequence: TGCGCCAGCAGCTTGGTGTTCAGGGCACAAGAGACCCAGTACTTC.

The table lists this clone with many counts. The J gene is TRBJ2-3, the V gene TRBV19, with TRBD1 identical over 9 bases. Germline V gene sequence: CDR1 LNHDA, CDR2 SQIVND (reference sequence). Trimming removed 0 bases from V and 3 bases from J; junction bases left unmatched: 13. This CDR3 is 19 amino acids long. The CDR3 nucleotides read TGTGCCAGTAGTATAGATCGTCGCCCCCACAGGGGGCAGACAGATACGCAGTATTTT. It encodes CASSIDRRPHRGQTDTQYF.